The source of this T cell receptor (beta chain) is a study of T cell responses to AZD1222 COVID-19 vaccine. Findings and caveats of the study: It should be noted that donors were predominantly white British and more often female, and clonal diversity was possibly underestimated. Unmutated variant regions reportedly attract nearly half of all spike-specific TCRs.

The assay was immunoSEQ multiplex PCR, and TCRdb's table has in-frame clones only and misses some. This sample has around 130,000 clones; around 90% occur once, and the top ten carry 7.5% to 8%. About this clone itself: Antigen unknown.

This specimen consisted of peripheral blood, obtained 28 days after the second dose of the MenACWY control vaccine. The source of this sequence is an adult who received the MenACWY meningococcal vaccine as a control.

CDR3 in DNA: TGTGCCAGCAGCGCGGACGGGAACACTGAAGCTTTCTTT. Translation: CASSADGNTEAFF. The chain has TRBV11-1 and TRBJ1-1; D is undetermined. The CDR3 length is 13 residues. Germline V CDR1 and CDR2: SGHAT, FQDESV (reference sequence). The V gene lost 5 bases and the J gene lost 1 base, with 8 bases spanning the gap.